This paragraph covers one TCR beta chain sequence. The antigen remains unidentified. The sample originates from a study of OX40 agonist ivuxolimab in advanced cancers. Germline CDR1 and CDR2: SGHRS and YFSETQ. The CDR3 runs to 20 residues. J lost 0 bases, V lost 3 bases, and 19 bases had no gene match. Study-wide points: Not determined was the antigen specificity of the expanded peripheral T cells.

Only in-frame clones appear in the TCRdb table, and some are missing; sequencing was by immunoSEQ multiplex PCR. The sample yields around 68,000 clones, around 84% seen once. Sequencing was performed on CD4+ or CD8+ T cells sorted from blood, taken in a trial of the OX40 agonist ivuxolimab. This sequence joins TRBV5-1 and TRBJ2-7; 9 bases line up with TRBD1. The TCR was taken from an adult with an advanced solid tumor such as melanoma, head and neck, liver or kidney cancer. The CDR3 spells CASSSGGGTGSSWGSYEQYF. The DNA of the CDR3 is TGCGCCAGCAGCTCCGGGGGAGGGACAGGGTCAAGTTGGGGCTCCTACGAGCAGTACTTC.